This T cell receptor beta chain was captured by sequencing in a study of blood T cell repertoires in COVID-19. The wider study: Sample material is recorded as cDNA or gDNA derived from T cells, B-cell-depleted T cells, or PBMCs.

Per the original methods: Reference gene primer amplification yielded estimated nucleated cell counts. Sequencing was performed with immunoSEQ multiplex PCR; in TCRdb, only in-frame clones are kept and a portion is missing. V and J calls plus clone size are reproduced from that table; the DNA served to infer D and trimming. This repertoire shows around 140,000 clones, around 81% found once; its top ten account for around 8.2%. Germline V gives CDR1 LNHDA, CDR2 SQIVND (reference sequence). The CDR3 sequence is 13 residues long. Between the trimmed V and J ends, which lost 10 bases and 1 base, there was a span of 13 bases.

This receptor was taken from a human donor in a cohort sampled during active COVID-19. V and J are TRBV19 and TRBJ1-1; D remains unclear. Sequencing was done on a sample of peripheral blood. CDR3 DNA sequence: TGTGCCATCATGACCGAGGAGAACACTGAAGCTTTCTTT. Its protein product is CAIMTEENTEAFF.